The 9 T cell receptor beta chains below come from one sample, sequenced in a study of PD-1 blockade in classical Hodgkin lymphoma. Relapse was seen in all patients after autologous stem cell transplantation, and brentuximab vedotin exposure was variable. Clones were sequenced by immunoSEQ multiplex PCR, and TCRdb holds only the in-frame ones, with some missing. The profile shows 15,000 to 20,000 clones, 70% to 85% of them singletons. Sequenced here: peripheral blood mononuclear cells (PBMCs), sampled at baseline. The receptors stem from a human donor with classical Hodgkin lymphoma.

V and J are TRBV4-1 and TRBJ1-2; no clear D gene. This CDR3 has 15 residues. The V end was cut by 0 bases, the J end by 3 bases, with 11 bases between. Germline V lookup: CDR1 MGHRA, CDR2 YSYEKL. CDR3: CASSQEVSEHYGYTF. The CDR3 coding sequence is TGCGCCAGCAGCCAAGAAGTATCGGAACACTATGGCTACACCTTC.

This chain connects TRBV19 to TRBJ2-3; D remains unclear. CDR3 length: 14 residues. Trimming took off 4 bases at V and 3 bases at J, with 11 bases between the two ends. Germline V gene lookup returns CDR1 LNHDA and CDR2 SQIVND (reference sequence). CDR3 in amino acids: CASSRVAFTDTQYF. DNA for the CDR3: TGTGCCAGTAGTAGGGTAGCTTTTACAGATACGCAGTATTTT.

This chain joins TRBV10-1 and TRBJ2-7; D remains ambiguous. CDR1 is WNHNN and CDR2 is SYGVQD in the germline V gene (reference sequence). Trimming cost V 6 bases and J 2 bases, with 8 bases left between them. The CDR3 extends over 12 amino acids. CDR3 region: CASRGRAYEQYF. Here the CDR3 DNA reads TGCGCCAGCAGGGGCAGAGCCTACGAGCAGTACTTC.

V and J are TRBV7-9 and TRBJ1-1; 9 bases line up with TRBD1. The ends lost 5 bases at V and 5 bases at J; junction bases unmatched: 6. CDR1 SEHNR and CDR2 FQNEAQ come from the germline V gene (reference sequence). This CDR3 comprises 14 residues. The CDR3 DNA reads as TGTGCCAGCAGCATTGGACAGGGGAGGACTGAAGCTTTCTTT. It yields the protein CASSIGQGRTEAFF.

The rearrangement joins TRBV11-1 to TRBJ2-5; D remains unclear. Germline V lookup: CDR1 SGHAT, CDR2 FQDESV (reference sequence). This CDR3 has 13 amino acids. Trimming shortened V by 5 bases and J by 7 bases, and 14 bases separated the two germline ends. The CDR3 loop is CASSPDPTGTQYF. In DNA, the CDR3 is TGTGCCAGCAGCCCAGACCCTACGGGGACCCAGTACTTC.

V is TRBV4-1 and J is TRBJ2-1; 9 nucleotides line up with TRBD1. V was pared by 6 bases and J by 6 bases, with 6 bases of the junction left unmatched. CDR3 size: 14 residues. Germline V gene sequence: CDR1 MGHRA, CDR2 YSYEKL. The CDR3 region has the DNA TGCGCCAGCAGGGGGACAGGGTTTTTCAATGAGCAGTTCTTC. Protein product: CASRGTGFFNEQFF.

V is TRBV28 and J is TRBJ1-3; TRBD1 is a possible D gene (5 bases). Germline CDR1 is MDHEN and CDR2 is SYDVKM. CDR3 length: 16 amino acids. Trimming removed 2 bases from V and 0 bases from J, with 11 bases in between. For the CDR3, the DNA is TGTGCCAGCAGTTTAGGGGGGGTCGACTCTGGAAACACCATATATTTT. Translation gives CASSLGGVDSGNTIYF.

The chain is built from TRBV7-2 and TRBJ2-5; 15 positions match TRBD2. With 3 bases clipped from V and 5 bases from J, the junction kept 10 bases outside the gene matches. The V gene's germline CDR1 is SGHTA and CDR2 FQGNSA. This CDR3 is 18 amino acids long. In DNA, the CDR3 is TGTGCCAGCAGCTTCCTGGGACTAGCGGGGGGCGTGAGGGAGACCCAGTACTTC. It specifies CASSFLGLAGGVRETQYF.

This sequence joins TRBV7-2 and TRBJ2-4, with TRBD1 matching 8 bases. V lost 5 bases to trimming and J lost 9 bases; unmatched junction nucleotides: 9. The CDR3 extends over 14 amino acids. Per the germline V gene, CDR1 is SGHTA and CDR2 is FQGNSA. The CDR3 reads CASSHGQGLGIQYF. The CDR3 DNA follows: TGTGCCAGCAGCCACGGACAGGGCTTGGGCATTCAGTACTTC.